This entry lists 17 T cell receptor beta chains sequenced from one sample in a study of early T cells in non-severe SARS-CoV-2 infection. TCRdb re-analysed the 5' RACE reads in MiXCR, keeping a single row per CDR3 protein. The sample records around 60,000 distinct CDR3 sequences, over 9% being singletons. The specimen comprised whole blood, sampled at baseline. The receptors here all came from an adult who was a healthcare worker with PCR-confirmed SARS-CoV-2 infection or an uninfected control (not recorded which).

This clonotype was seen a few times. The chain joins TRBV14 to TRBJ2-7, with 7 bases aligning to TRBD1. CDR1 is SGHDN, CDR2 FVKESK, per germline. The J segment lost 3 bases and the V segment lost 2 bases, leaving 1 base of the junction unmatched. This CDR3 comprises 13 residues. DNA of the CDR3: TGTGCCAGCAGCCAATACAGGGGCTACGAGCAGTACTTC. It is translated as CASSQYRGYEQYF.

This sequence joins TRBV7-2 and TRBJ2-7; 10 nucleotides align to TRBD2. This CDR3 has 16 residues. CDR1 and CDR2 (germline): SGHTA, FQGNSA. V trimming: 3 bases; J trimming: 5 bases; junction bases outside the gene matches: 10. CDR3 bases: TGTGCCAGCAGCTTGAGTAGCGGGGGGAGATGGAACGAGCAGTACTTC. This encodes CASSLSSGGRWNEQYF.

The chain joins TRBV7-8 to TRBJ1-4, with D hard to call. Looked up from germline, CDR1 is SGHVS and CDR2 is FQNEAQ. The CDR3 length is 17 residues. The ends were cut back, 1 base at V and 7 bases at J, with 19 bases in the middle. The CDR3 nucleotides are TGTGCCAGCAGCTTAGGGATCCGAGGACGGTTTGGTGAAAAACTGTTTTTT. It encodes CASSLGIRGRFGEKLFF.

This clonotype has at least ten counts. The rearrangement uses TRBV6-5 and TRBJ2-1; D remains ambiguous. From germline, CDR1 is MNHEY and CDR2 SVGAGI. This CDR3 region has 16 residues. Trimming cost V 0 bases and J 7 bases, with 16 bases left between them. The CDR3 DNA follows: TGTGCCAGCAGTTACTCGACGGAGACCCCTCCTAATGAGCAGTTCTTC. Translating it yields CASSYSTETPPNEQFF.

The V call is TRBV6-6, the J call TRBJ1-5; 9 bases are a match to TRBD1. J lost 1 base, V lost 8 bases, and 6 bases had no gene match. The CDR3 covers 15 residues. Germline CDR1 is MNHNY and CDR2 is SVGAGI (reference sequence). CDR3 DNA: TGTGCCAGCCGGAGGGACAGGGCAAGCAATCAGCCCCAGCATTTT. This translates into CASRRDRASNQPQHF.

This clonotype came up many times. V gene TRBV12-3 or TRBV12-4 combines with J gene TRBJ2-1; 10 nucleotides agree with TRBD2. CDR3 size: 17 residues. V lost 6 bases to trimming and J lost 0 bases; unmatched junction nucleotides: 8. The CDR3 spells CASSLAGALSSYNEQFF. The CDR3 DNA reads TGTGCCAGCAGCCTAGCGGGGGCGCTAAGCTCCTACAATGAGCAGTTCTTC.

This clonotype has just a few counts. The chain couples TRBV7-8 to TRBJ2-1; 8 bases align to TRBD1. Looked up from germline, CDR1 is SGHVS and CDR2 is FQNEAQ. V lost 5 bases to trimming and J lost 1 base; unmatched junction nucleotides: 13. The CDR3 loop spans 18 amino acids. The CDR3 DNA reads as TGTGCCAGCAGCCGTATATATATGGGACAGGATTCCTACAATGAGCAGTTCTTC. The encoded protein is CASSRIYMGQDSYNEQFF. Drawing the rest from reference TRBV7-8 and TRBJ2-1, the complete variable domain is GAGVSQSPRYKVAKRGQDVALRCDPISGHVSLFWYQQALGQGPEFLTYFQNEAQLDKSGLPSDRFFAERPEGSVSTLKIQRTQQEDSAVYLCASSRIYMGQDSYNEQFFGPGTRLTVL.

The J gene is TRBJ1-1, the V gene TRBV5-1; maybe TRBD1 (6 bases). The length of the CDR3 is 13 residues. The germline V gene has CDR1 SGHRS and CDR2 YFSETQ. V was trimmed by 1 base and J by 4 bases, leaving 8 bases between them. The CDR3 nucleotides are TGCGCCAGCAGCTTGACAGGGCCCACTGAAGCTTTCTTT. Translating gives CASSLTGPTEAFF. Drawing the rest from reference TRBV5-1 and TRBJ1-1, the complete variable domain is KAGVTQTPRYLIKTRGQQVTLSCSPISGHRSVSWYQQTPGQGLQFLFEYFSETQRNKGNFPGRFSGRQFSNSRSEMNVSTLELGDSALYLCASSLTGPTEAFFGQGTRLTVV.

The CDR3 loop reads CSADRTGYGYTF. CDR3 bases: TGCAGTGCGGACAGGACAGGGTATGGCTACACCTTC. The rearrangement links TRBV20-1 to TRBJ1-2, with TRBD1 identical over 8 bases. Germline V gene lookup returns CDR1 DFQATT and CDR2 SNEGSKA (reference sequence). The CDR3 extends over 12 amino acids. With V trimmed by 6 bases and J by 5 bases, 5 bases remained unmatched.

This clonotype appeared a few times. The chain couples TRBV4-3 to TRBJ2-3, with D perhaps assigned TRBD1 or TRBD2 (5 bases each). Trimming removed 4 bases at V and 0 bases at J, with 20 bases between. The germline V gene encodes CDR1 LGHNA and CDR2 YSLEER. This CDR3 has 18 residues. CDR3 amino acids: CASSRAVRDRYSTDTQYF. For the CDR3, the DNA is TGCGCCAGCAGCCGTGCCGTCCGGGACCGGTATAGCACAGATACGCAGTATTTT.

In its sample, this clonotype was seen a few times. This rearrangement joins TRBV29-1 to TRBJ2-3; D gene unclear. Germline CDR1 reads SQVTM; CDR2 reads ANQGSEA. Trimming left V 7 bases short and J 3 bases short, with 11 bases between. The CDR3 is made up of 12 amino acids. In nucleotides, the CDR3 is TGCAGCGCCGACCACCAGACAGATACGCAGTATTTT. Translation gives CSADHQTDTQYF.

This clonotype was counted many times. This chain connects TRBV15 to TRBJ1-1, with D hard to call. This CDR3 region has 14 residues. Trimming cost V 0 bases and J 2 bases, with 7 bases left between them. Germline V gene sequence: CDR1 LNHNV, CDR2 YYDKDF (reference sequence). The CDR3 region has the DNA TGTGCCACCAGCAGAGATTACAGAAACACTGAAGCTTTCTTT. Translation: CATSRDYRNTEAFF.

The chain has TRBV7-9 and TRBJ2-2; TRBD2 matches at 10 bases. Germline-derived CDR1 and CDR2 are SEHNR and FQNEAQ (reference sequence). This CDR3 region has 17 residues. J gave up 3 bases and V 1 base, and 5 bases lay outside the gene matches. CDR3: CASSLGALAGDTGELFF. The CDR3 DNA reads as TGTGCCAGCAGCTTAGGAGCTCTAGCGGGGGACACCGGGGAGCTGTTTTTT.

This clonotype was observed at least ten times. V gene TRBV20-1 combines with J gene TRBJ2-4; D gene uncertain. The V gene lost 0 bases and the J gene lost 6 bases, with 12 bases spanning the gap. Germline loops: CDR1 DFQATT, CDR2 SNEGSKA (reference sequence). This CDR3 contains 14 residues. This CDR3 reads CSARDYRSLNIQYF. The CDR3 coding sequence is TGCAGTGCTAGAGACTATAGGAGCCTAAACATTCAGTACTTC.

This clonotype came up many times. The rearrangement joins TRBV6-5 to TRBJ1-2; no firm D call. Looked up from germline, CDR1 is MNHEY and CDR2 is SVGAGI. Trimming shortened V by 5 bases and J by 5 bases, and 24 bases separated the two germline ends. The CDR3 extends over 17 amino acids. Written as DNA, the CDR3 is TGTGCCAGCAGTACGGAGATGGGCCCTCACTCTTTTTATGGCTACACCTTC. Protein product: CASSTEMGPHSFYGYTF.

This clonotype has ten or more counts. The V and J genes are TRBV7-6 and TRBJ2-1; 10 positions agree with TRBD1. The germline V gene encodes CDR1 SGHVS and CDR2 FNYEAQ. After removal of 1 base from V and 7 bases from J, the junction contained 13 bases not matched to a gene. This CDR3 is 18 amino acids long. CDR3 loop: CASSLEFPGQGFWNEQFF. The CDR3 DNA sequence: TGTGCCAGCAGCTTAGAGTTCCCGGGACAGGGGTTCTGGAATGAGCAGTTCTTC.

This clonotype ranks as medium-sized (0.01 to 0.1%). This chain joins TRBV18 and TRBJ2-3; possible D gene TRBD2, 7 bases. Looked up from germline, CDR1 is KGHSH and CDR2 is LQKENI. The CDR3 sequence is 17 residues long. With 2 bases removed from V and 4 bases from J, the gap between germline ends came to 19 bases. CDR3: CASSPRPGGAGADTQYF. For the CDR3, the DNA is TGTGCCAGCTCACCAAGGCCCGGGGGCGCGGGAGCAGATACGCAGTATTTT.